The 17 T cell receptor beta chains below were found in one sample sequenced in a study of breast tumors, draining lymph nodes, adjacent tissues. TCRdb re-derived calls from the multiplex PCR reads in MiXCR, one entry per CDR3 protein. The profile shows approximately 130,000 distinct CDR3 sequences, around 22% of them singletons. The lymph nodes were axillary draining lymph nodes from breast cancer patients. Sequenced input: axillary lymph node tissue. These receptors were collected from a female donor with breast cancer. Some clones in this sample may be carry-over from other donors' samples.

This clonotype appeared many times. This rearrangement joins TRBV6-5 to TRBJ2-3, with D tentatively TRBD2 (5 bases). The CDR3 contains 17 residues. V was pared by 0 bases and J by 0 bases, with 13 bases between. Germline lookup yields CDR1 MNHEY and CDR2 SVGAGI. The DNA of the CDR3 is TGTGCCAGCAGTTACTCCGCGTGGACTGCTAGCACAGATACGCAGTATTTT. This sequence encodes CASSYSAWTASTDTQYF.

This clonotype was recorded at least ten times. The rearrangement uses TRBV2 and TRBJ2-5; a possible D gene is TRBD2 (6 bases). Trimming removed 8 bases at V and 5 bases at J, with 12 bases between. The CDR3 has 12 amino acids. CDR1 and CDR2 from the germline V gene are SNHLY and FYNNEI. The CDR3 DNA sequence: TGTGCCAGCCGGAGGGGACCGGAGACCCAGTACTTC. Amino acids: CASRRGPETQYF.

About this clonotype itself: A read error is possible here, since a much larger clone lies one base away. The chain recombines TRBV2 with TRBJ2-1; 7 bases line up with TRBD2. V shed 8 bases and J 4 bases; nucleotides not matched to a gene: 14. The germline V gene has CDR1 SNHLY and CDR2 FYNNEI. The CDR3 consists of 16 residues. As DNA, the CDR3 is TGTGCCAGCGGCCAGGGCACCCCTAGCGGATACAATGAGCAGTTCTTC. Its translation is CASGQGTPSGYNEQFF.

The table lists this clonotype with many counts. The rearrangement links TRBV28 to TRBJ2-7; 9 bases fit TRBD1. CDR1 is MDHEN, CDR2 SYDVKM, per germline. The CDR3 length is 16 residues. The V and J ends lost 2 bases and 4 bases, in that order; junction bases with no gene match: 9. CDR3: CASSLATGTGKYEQYF. For the CDR3, the DNA is TGTGCCAGCAGTTTAGCTACCGGGACAGGGAAGTACGAGCAGTACTTC.

CDR3 sequence reads: CASSPLATGGNNEQFF. CDR3 DNA: TGTGCCAGCTCACCACTAGCGACAGGTGGAAACAATGAGCAGTTCTTC. The chain employs TRBV18 and TRBJ2-1; D perhaps matches TRBD1 (6 bases). The CDR3 sequence is 16 residues long. V lost 1 base to trimming and J lost 5 bases, with 15 bases between them. In germline, CDR1 is KGHSH, CDR2 LQKENI.

The table lists this clonotype with many counts. The chain combines TRBV6-1 with TRBJ2-7, with D perhaps TRBD1 (8 bases). The CDR3 spans 15 residues. The V gene's germline CDR1 is MNHNS and CDR2 SASEGT. The CDR3 reads CVNWRGGTGSYEQYF. CDR3 DNA sequence: TGTGTCAATTGGAGGGGGGGGACAGGCAGCTACGAGCAGTACTTC.

This clonotype showed up many times. This chain connects TRBV7-8 to TRBJ2-2; 8 positions agree with TRBD1. The germline gives CDR1 SGHVS, CDR2 FQNEAQ. CDR3 length: 15 amino acids. The trim removed 4 bases at V and 0 bases at J, leaving 1 base unmatched. The CDR3 protein is CASSSRGPNTGELFF. CDR3 in DNA: TGTGCCAGCAGCTCCAGGGGGCCGAACACCGGGGAGCTGTTTTTT.

With regard to this clonotype: A much larger clone lies a single base off, so this may be a read error. V gene TRBV3-1 combines with J gene TRBJ2-7; perhaps TRBD2 as D (6 bases). CDR1 is LGHDT, CDR2 YNNKEL, per germline (reference sequence). The CDR3 extends over 14 amino acids. With 2 bases removed from V and 4 bases from J, the gap between germline ends came to 12 bases. The CDR3 sequence: CASSQRGTSYEQYF. CDR3 in DNA: TGTGCCAGCAGCCAACGTGGGACTTCATACGAGCAGTACTTC.

The table lists this clonotype with many counts. This chain joins TRBV6-2 or TRBV6-3 and TRBJ2-7, with D unclear. V lost 2 bases and J lost 7, with 15 bases in between. Germline V CDR1 and CDR2: MNHEY, SVGEGT. There are 14 residues in the CDR3. CDR3 in DNA: TGTGCCAGCAGTTACACCCCCCTCGGTGTGGAGCAGTACTTC. Encoded protein: CASSYTPLGVEQYF.

A word on this clonotype: This may arise from a read error, as a much more abundant clone is one base away. The chain employs TRBV6-1 and TRBJ2-7; 10 nucleotides agree with TRBD2. Trimming removed 6 bases from V and 0 bases from J; junction bases left unmatched: 5. The CDR3 runs to 15 residues. Germline V gene data show CDR1 as MNHNS and CDR2 as SASEGT. The CDR3 DNA is TGTGCCAGCAGCGCCGCTAGCGGGGGCTCCTACGAGCAGTACTTC. Its translation: CASSAASGGSYEQYF.

This clonotype was observed at least ten times. The J gene is TRBJ2-2, the V gene TRBV4-3, with D tentatively TRBD2 (7 bases). Trimming removed 1 base at V and 4 bases at J, with 13 bases between. Germline V lookup: CDR1 LGHNA, CDR2 YSLEER. The CDR3 has 16 amino acids. The CDR3 protein is CASSQGGGVSTGELFF. The CDR3 region has the DNA TGCGCCAGCAGCCAAGGAGGGGGGGTGAGCACCGGGGAGCTGTTTTTT.

In its sample, this clonotype was seen many times. In DNA, the CDR3 is TGCAGTGCTAGGCTTTACAATGAGCAGTTCTTC. Encoded protein: CSARLYNEQFF. This chain uses TRBV20-1 with TRBJ2-1; no firm D call. Trimming left V 3 bases short and J 4 bases short, with 4 bases between. CDR3 size: 11 residues. Germline V gene lookup returns CDR1 DFQATT and CDR2 SNEGSKA (reference sequence).

As regards this clonotype: Given a much more abundant clone one base away, this may be a read error. V gene TRBV20-1 combines with J gene TRBJ1-2; possible D gene TRBD1, 5 bases. This CDR3 spans 15 amino acids. Trimming stripped 0 bases from V and 6 bases from J, with 17 bases between. The V gene's germline CDR1 is DFQATT and CDR2 SNEGSKA (reference sequence). CDR3 loop: CSARDEGTVVDGYTF. For the CDR3, the DNA is TGCAGTGCTAGAGATGAGGGGACGGTCGTTGATGGCTACACCTTC.

The sample holds many counts of this clonotype. The genes are TRBV5-1 and TRBJ1-6, with D perhaps TRBD1 (6 bases). V lost 4 bases, J lost 9 bases, and 14 bases lay in between. Germline CDR1 is SGHRS and CDR2 is YFSETQ. This CDR3 region has 14 residues. The CDR3 nucleotides are TGCGCCAGCAGCCCAGGGGAGGGGCGTTCACCCCTCCACTTT. Translating gives CASSPGEGRSPLHF.

This clonotype was counted many times. This chain joins TRBV7-9 and TRBJ1-2; 7 bases map to TRBD1. Germline values: CDR1 SEHNR, CDR2 FQNEAQ (reference sequence). The CDR3 length is 13 residues. Trimming at V came to 5 bases and at J to 6 bases, leaving 6 bases not matched to a gene. The CDR3 protein is CASSGPGTDGYTF. The CDR3 coding sequence is TGTGCCAGCAGCGGCCCCGGGACAGATGGCTACACCTTC.

To note about this clonotype: A much bigger clone sits one base away, suggesting this may be a read error. The chain links TRBV2 to TRBJ2-1; the match to TRBD1 covers 7 bases. Germline V CDR1 and CDR2: SNHLY, FYNNEI. The junction had 6 bases not matched to a gene; V was cut back by 7 bases and J by 6 bases. CDR3 length: 13 amino acids. The CDR3 loop is CASNRGVSNEQFF. CDR3 bases: TGTGCCAGCAACAGGGGAGTGAGCAATGAGCAGTTCTTC.

This clonotype appeared many times. CDR3 nucleotide sequence: TGTGCCATCAGTGATTCACTAGCGGGAGAAGGTGGTGAGCAGTTCTTC. Translating it yields CAISDSLAGEGGEQFF. V and J are TRBV10-3 and TRBJ2-1; 11 nucleotides match TRBD2. V dropped 3 bases and J dropped 9; count of bases not matched to a gene: 10. CDR1 is ENHRY and CDR2 is SYGVKD in the germline V gene. The CDR3 extends over 16 amino acids.